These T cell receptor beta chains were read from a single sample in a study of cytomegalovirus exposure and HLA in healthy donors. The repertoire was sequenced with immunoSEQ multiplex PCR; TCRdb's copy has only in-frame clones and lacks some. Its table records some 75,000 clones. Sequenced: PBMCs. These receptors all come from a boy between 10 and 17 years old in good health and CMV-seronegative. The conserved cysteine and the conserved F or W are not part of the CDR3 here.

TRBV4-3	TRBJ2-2	ASSQQETGSGELF
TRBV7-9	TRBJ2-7	ASSLGDSFYEQY
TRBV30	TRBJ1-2	AWRPGQGTAGGYT
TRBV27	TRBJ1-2	ASRPRDRGLGDYGYT
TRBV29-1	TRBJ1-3	SVRYRGPGNTIY
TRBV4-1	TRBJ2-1	ASSQEQAKNHEQF
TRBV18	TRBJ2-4	ASSPPGQKNIQY
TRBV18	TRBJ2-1	ASSPPRGADNEQF
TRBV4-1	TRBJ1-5	ASSQEVQLRGQGYQPQH
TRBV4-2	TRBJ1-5	ASSQFRDQPQH
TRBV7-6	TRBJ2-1	ASSTGTGWSDNEQF
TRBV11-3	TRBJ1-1	ASSLQGNTEAF
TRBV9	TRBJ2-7	ASSVTSGGTYEQY
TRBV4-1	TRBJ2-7	ASSHRIRRGEGEQY
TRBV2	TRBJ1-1	ASMSGSQNTEAF
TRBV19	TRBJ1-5	ASIKDGTGNQPQH
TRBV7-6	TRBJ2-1	ASSLARPSYNEQF
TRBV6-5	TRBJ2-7	ASSYLGGGEQY
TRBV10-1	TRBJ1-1	ASSDADRGGGNTEAF
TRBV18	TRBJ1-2	ASHGNPWNRSYGYT
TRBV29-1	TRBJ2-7	SAGTPGHPSYEQY
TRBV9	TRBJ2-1	ASSVGSGDEQF
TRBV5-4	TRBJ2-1	ASSLAPGSYNEQF
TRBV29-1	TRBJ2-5	SVVPVGLAGVGETQY
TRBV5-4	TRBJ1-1	ASSPQSGRHTEAF
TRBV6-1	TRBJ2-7	ATLGRDRAYEQY
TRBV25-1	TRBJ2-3	ASSESRSTQY
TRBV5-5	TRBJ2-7	ASSREPGRAYEQY
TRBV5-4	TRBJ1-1	ASSPPSITEAF
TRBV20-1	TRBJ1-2	SARTRDGYT
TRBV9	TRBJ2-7	ASSVVAGVHEQY
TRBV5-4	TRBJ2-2	ASSFSGGNTGELF
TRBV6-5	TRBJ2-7	ASSENYEQY
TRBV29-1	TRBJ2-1	SAGGRLAGNNEQF
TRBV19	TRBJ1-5	ASGNREGSNQPQH
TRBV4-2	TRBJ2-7	ASSPSDRGYAYEQY
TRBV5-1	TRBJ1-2	ASSGGGNGGYT
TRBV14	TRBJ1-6	ASSLTGISPLH
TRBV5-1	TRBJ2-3	ASSLAGGPSDTQY
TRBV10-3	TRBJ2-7	ATTGTGTPHEQY
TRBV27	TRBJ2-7	ASSPLPGTGGYLTSEQY
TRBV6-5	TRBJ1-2	ASSSLRGTGIYGYT
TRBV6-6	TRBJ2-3	ASSGLAWRDKQY
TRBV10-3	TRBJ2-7	AISESGTPIYEQY
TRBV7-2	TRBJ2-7	ASRPTSGLYEQY
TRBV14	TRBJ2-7	ASSQDPGPTEEQY
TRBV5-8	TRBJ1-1	ASSSGGLKSNTEAF
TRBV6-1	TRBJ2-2	ASSGSSGGAGELF
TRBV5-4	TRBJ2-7	ASSLAQGVFAEQY
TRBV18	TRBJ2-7	ASSPSPAGGGYEQY
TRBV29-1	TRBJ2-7	SVGPRLAYEQY
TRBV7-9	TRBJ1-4	ASSMTDHNEKLF
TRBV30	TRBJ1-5	AWSPLAGSNQPQH
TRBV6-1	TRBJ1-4	ASSHRENEKLF
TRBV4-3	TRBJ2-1	ASSLGLESEQF